A selection of T cell receptor beta chains follows, all from one sample in a study of T-cell reconstitution after alpha-beta-depleted transplantation in children. In TCRdb, the PCR reads were re-called with MiXCR into one record per CDR3 protein. Seen here are about 100,000 distinct CDR3 sequences, 6.4% observed once, and the top ten hold roughly 23%. The sample in question was PBMCs, mostly from graft donor cells, obtained 360 days after TCRalphabeta/CD19-depleted stem cell transplant. All receptors derive from a male patient aged 2-10 years who had a stem cell transplant for acute lymphoblastic leukemia, so the T cells may come from the graft donor. Each CDR3 is given with its conserved first and last residue. D genes are given only for firm matches. Not all rows give a size; the values are once, few, many and, for expanded clones, a class.

J gene | clone size | D gene | V gene | CDR3 protein | CDR3 DNA
TRBJ2-5 | many | TRBD1 | TRBV5-8 | CASSYGTGEGTQYF | TGTGCCAGCAGCTACGGGACAGGGGAAGGGACCCAGTACTTC
TRBJ2-7 | many | . | TRBV5-6 | CASSFYPVVKEQYF | TGTGCCAGCAGCTTTTATCCTGTCGTGAAGGAGCAGTACTTC
TRBJ1-2 | . | . | TRBV11-2 | CASSLERFRGMRDGYTF | TGTGCCAGCAGCTTAGAGAGATTTAGGGGGATGCGGGATGGCTACACCTTC
TRBJ2-7 | many | . | TRBV6-5 | CASSYSFDGNEQYF | TGTGCCAGCAGTTACTCGTTTGATGGGAACGAGCAGTACTTC
TRBJ1-2 | many | . | TRBV7-2 | CASTLWASSNYGYTF | TGTGCCAGCACCCTCTGGGCAAGTTCTAACTATGGCTACACCTTC
TRBJ2-5 | many | TRBD2 | TRBV7-2 | CASSLGLAGPQETQYF | TGTGCCAGCAGCTTGGGACTAGCGGGTCCCCAAGAGACCCAGTACTTC
TRBJ1-2 | . | . | TRBV12-3/TRBV12-4 | CASSISLGPQYQGTANYGYTF | TGTGCCAGCAGTATATCGCTTGGGCCGCAATACCAAGGAACGGCTAACTATGGCTACACCTTC
TRBJ2-2 | many | . | TRBV29-1 | CSVYYGKLFF | TGCAGCGTTTACTACGGGAAGCTGTTTTTT
TRBJ2-2 | many | . | TRBV29-1 | CSVVSNTGELFF | TGCAGCGTTGTCAGTAACACCGGGGAGCTGTTTTTT
TRBJ2-5 | . | . | TRBV6-2/TRBV6-3 | CASRQGLIGETQYF | TGTGCCAGCAGACAGGGTCTGATAGGAGAGACCCAGTACTTC
TRBJ2-3 | many | TRBD2 | TRBV25-1 | CASSELVTSGSTDTQYF | TGTGCCAGCAGTGAATTGGTGACTAGCGGGAGTACAGATACGCAGTATTTT
TRBJ2-1 | many | TRBD2 | TRBV5-1 | CASSLGTSGRGSYNEQFF | TGCGCCAGCAGCTTGGGTACTAGCGGGAGAGGGTCCTACAATGAGCAGTTCTTC
TRBJ2-7 | . | TRBD2 | TRBV6-1 | CASSIGAGGYEQYF | TGTGCCAGCAGCATTGGAGCGGGAGGCTACGAGCAGTACTTC
TRBJ2-6 | . | . | TRBV4-1 | CASSPQGVPSGANVLTF | TGCGCCAGCAGCCCCCAAGGAGTTCCCTCGGGGGCCAACGTCCTGACTTTC
TRBJ2-2 | many | . | TRBV7-2 | CASSLHWGRNTGELFF | TGTGCCAGCAGCTTACATTGGGGGCGAAACACCGGGGAGCTGTTTTTT
TRBJ2-2 | few | . | TRBV2 | CASNVGELFF | TGTGCCAGCAATGTCGGGGAGCTGTTTTTT
TRBJ2-3 | many | TRBD2 | TRBV10-3 | CAISESRGLAGDTDTQYF | TGTGCCATCAGTGAGTCGAGAGGCTTGGCGGGGGACACAGATACGCAGTATTTT
TRBJ2-5 | few | . | TRBV7-2 | CASSEFDGPSAQETQYF | TGTGCCAGCAGCGAATTTGATGGTCCTAGCGCTCAAGAGACCCAGTACTTC
TRBJ1-5 | many | . | TRBV28 | CASSVDRRGPQHF | TGTGCCAGCAGTGTTGACAGACGCGGGCCCCAGCATTTT
TRBJ2-1 | many | TRBD1 | TRBV5-6 | CASSFWTGAHPSIF | TGTGCCAGCAGCTTTTGGACAGGGGCCCACCCCTCGATCTTC
TRBJ2-5 | . | TRBD1 | TRBV11-1 | CASSFPSPNYAGQGKETQYF | TGTGCCAGCAGCTTCCCTTCGCCCAACTACGCGGGACAGGGGAAAGAGACCCAGTACTTC
TRBJ2-2 | many | . | TRBV11-2 | CASTPLKLGELFF | TGTGCCAGCACCCCCCTAAAACTCGGGGAGCTGTTTTTT
TRBJ2-5 | few | TRBD2 | TRBV28 | CASGRLALGTQYF | TGTGCCAGCGGTCGACTAGCGCTGGGGACCCAGTACTTC
TRBJ2-1 | many | TRBD2 | TRBV4-3 | CASSQFAVEWGSGRANEQFF | TGCGCCAGCAGCCAATTCGCCGTCGAGTGGGGTAGCGGGAGGGCCAATGAGCAGTTCTTC
TRBJ2-1 | many | . | TRBV29-1 | CSVESGTGSSYNEQFF | TGCAGCGTTGAGTCCGGGACGGGAAGCTCCTACAATGAGCAGTTCTTC
TRBJ2-7 | few | TRBD1 | TRBV4-3 | CASSPDREAYEQYF | TGCGCCAGCAGCCCCGACAGGGAAGCCTACGAGCAGTACTTC
TRBJ1-1 | many | TRBD1 | TRBV12-3/TRBV12-4 | CASSGQGRGAFF | TGTGCCAGCAGTGGACAGGGGCGCGGAGCTTTCTTT
TRBJ2-2 | many | TRBD2 | TRBV12-3/TRBV12-4 | CASSSGLGPTGELFF | TGTGCCAGCAGTTCGGGACTAGGACCCACCGGGGAGCTGTTTTTT
TRBJ2-1 | many | TRBD2 | TRBV2 | CASKIGTRSYNEQFF | TGTGCCAGCAAGATCGGGACTAGGTCCTACAATGAGCAGTTCTTC
TRBJ1-2 | few | . | TRBV6-5 | CASSNSWDYGYTF | TGTGCCAGCAGTAATTCATGGGACTATGGCTACACCTTC
TRBJ1-2 | few | TRBD1 | TRBV9 | CASSSGQANYGYTF | TGTGCCAGCAGCTCGGGACAGGCTAACTATGGCTACACCTTC
TRBJ1-4 | many | . | TRBV9 | CASSVGGKSEKLFF | TGTGCCAGCAGCGTGGGAGGAAAGAGTGAAAAACTGTTTTTT
TRBJ2-3 | few | . | TRBV5-5 | CASSLGLTNTQYF | TGTGCCAGCAGCTTAGGACTAACGAATACGCAGTATTTT
TRBJ2-1 | many | TRBD2 | TRBV9 | CASSVAGLAGGHEQFF | TGTGCCAGCAGCGTAGCGGGACTAGCGGGGGGGCATGAGCAGTTCTTC
TRBJ2-1 | many | TRBD2 | TRBV7-2 | CASSLYRGGNEQFF | TGTGCCAGCAGCTTATATCGGGGGGGCAATGAGCAGTTCTTC
TRBJ1-1 | many | . | TRBV6-5 | CASSYSGVRGLSTEAFF | TGTGCCAGCAGTTACTCGGGGGTGAGAGGGCTGAGCACTGAAGCTTTCTTT
TRBJ1-1 | many | . | TRBV18 | CASSPRVSAPGTEAFF | TGTGCCAGCTCACCACGCGTCAGTGCTCCCGGGACTGAAGCTTTCTTT
TRBJ2-7 | . | TRBD1 | TRBV13 | CASSLGGNRGLEYF | TGTGCCAGCAGCTTAGGTGGGAACAGGGGGTTGGAGTACTTC
TRBJ2-3 | few | . | TRBV4-3 | CASSQDGTPSTDTQYF | TGCGCCAGCAGCCAAGATGGAACTCCTAGCACAGATACGCAGTATTTT
TRBJ2-7 | . | TRBD2 | TRBV4-1 | CASSQPRGASGGLSSYEQYF | TGCGCCAGCAGCCAACCCAGGGGGGCTAGCGGGGGACTTAGCTCCTACGAGCAGTACTTC
TRBJ2-5 | many | TRBD2 | TRBV20-1 | CSARDVAGGWETQYF | TGCAGTGCTAGAGATGTAGCGGGAGGTTGGGAGACCCAGTACTTC
TRBJ2-1 | many | . | TRBV24-1 | CATSDSDSYNEQFF | TGTGCCACCAGTGATTCGGACAGCTACAATGAGCAGTTCTTC
TRBJ2-4 | many | . | TRBV4-3 | CASSQDPVAGRDIQYF | TGCGCCAGCAGCCAAGATCCTGTGGCGGGAAGGGACATTCAGTACTTC
TRBJ2-3 | . | TRBD2 | TRBV7-2 | CASSGAGGADTQYF | TGTGCCAGCAGCGGGGCGGGGGGGGCAGATACGCAGTATTTT
TRBJ2-2 | many | . | TRBV6-5 | CASSYLNTGELFF | TGTGCCAGCAGTTACCTTAACACCGGGGAGCTGTTTTTT
TRBJ1-1 | few | . | TRBV20-1 | CSARWGLEAFF | TGCAGTGCTAGATGGGGGCTTGAAGCTTTCTTT
TRBJ2-5 | many | . | TRBV5-8 | CASSLRRGQETQYF | TGTGCCAGCAGCTTGAGGCGGGGCCAAGAGACCCAGTACTTC
TRBJ2-7 | many | TRBD1 | TRBV4-2 | CASSRPDRAYEQYF | TGTGCCAGCAGCCGTCCGGACAGGGCCTACGAGCAGTACTTC
TRBJ2-7 | . | . | TRBV4-3 | CASSQDPGDSYEQYF | TGCGCCAGCAGCCAAGATCCGGGGGACTCCTACGAGCAGTACTTC
TRBJ2-3 | few | . | TRBV20-1 | CSARELGIYTQYF | TGCAGTGCTAGAGAACTAGGGATTTATACGCAGTATTTT